This T cell receptor beta chain was documented in a study of T cell repertoires in cytomegalovirus infection. The sample holds many counts of this clonotype. Its antigen is not identified. From germline, CDR1 is SGHVS and CDR2 FQNEAQ. CDR3 size: 13 residues. V shed 4 bases, J shed 6 bases, and the junction held 5 bases outside the gene matches. MiXCR was run by TCRdb on the reads, yielding one entry per CDR3 protein. The table records about 120,000 distinct CDR3 sequences, 10% of them present only once. Specimen: PBMCs, sequenced either directly or after in vitro stimulation (not recorded which). The sequence derives from a human donor in good health (CMV status not recorded). Some clones in this sample may be carry-over from other donors' samples. The J gene is TRBJ1-1, the V gene TRBV7-8, with TRBD1 matching over 7 bases. The CDR3 DNA reads as TGTGCCAGCAGCTCGATACAGGGGTCTGAAGCTTTCTTT. Its translation: CASSSIQGSEAFF.